This is a list of T cell receptor beta chains from one sample in a study of cytomegalovirus exposure and HLA in healthy donors. Produced via immunoSEQ multiplex PCR; TCRdb's table is partial and in-frame only. The table shows about 180,000 clones, with less than 85% occurring only once. The material sequenced was PBMCs. These receptors came from a man aged 18 to 29 in good health and CMV-seronegative. Each CDR3 is given with its conserved first and last residue. The D gene is left open where the match is weak. Not every row has a clone size; where given, it reads once, few, many or a size class.

len	abundance	v_gene	d_gene	j_gene	CDR3aa	CDR3nt
16	once	TRBV13	TRBD1	TRBJ2-7	CASSFGRGQVIREQYF	TGTGCCAGCAGCTTCGGCCGGGGACAGGTTATTCGCGAGCAGTACTTC
14	NA	TRBV2	NA	TRBJ1-5	CASTDQGSNQPQHF	TGTGCCAGCACCGATCAGGGTAGCAATCAGCCCCAGCATTTT
15	NA	TRBV7-9	NA	TRBJ1-1	CASSSFRGNNTEAFF	TGTGCCAGCAGCTCCTTCAGGGGCAACAACACTGAAGCTTTCTTT
13	once	TRBV29-1	NA	TRBJ2-7	CSVEGKDSYEQYF	TGCAGCGTTGAAGGAAAGGACAGCTACGAGCAGTACTTC
16	few	TRBV6-5	TRBD2	TRBJ2-3	CASSYRTSGFADTQYF	TGTGCCAGCAGTTACAGGACTAGCGGGTTTGCAGATACGCAGTATTTT
18	NA	TRBV5-4	NA	TRBJ1-2	CASSRDSTVARNTRGYTF	TGTGCCAGCAGCCGAGACTCGACGGTCGCACGAAACACGCGCGGCTACACCTTC
13	NA	TRBV19	NA	TRBJ1-1	CASSWSTNTEAFF	TGTGCCAGTAGTTGGAGTACGAACACTGAAGCTTTCTTT
16	NA	TRBV9	NA	TRBJ2-4	CASSVAPMGGENIQYF	TGTGCCAGCAGCGTGGCCCCTATGGGGGGTGAAAACATTCAGTACTTC
14	NA	TRBV29-1	TRBD2	TRBJ2-1	CSVGAGGYYNEQFF	TGCAGCGTTGGAGCGGGGGGATATTACAATGAGCAGTTCTTC
14	once	TRBV4-1	NA	TRBJ2-7	CASSQEVGGYEQYF	TGCGCCAGCAGCCAAGAGGTCGGGGGATACGAGCAGTACTTC
15	NA	TRBV15	NA	TRBJ1-1	CATSRVGRVDTEAFF	TGTGCCACCAGCAGAGTCGGCAGGGTAGACACTGAAGCTTTCTTT
17	NA	TRBV18	TRBD1	TRBJ1-1	CASSPTQQGAVDTEAFF	TGTGCCAGCTCACCGACCCAACAGGGGGCGGTGGACACTGAAGCTTTCTTT
13	NA	TRBV19	NA	TRBJ1-2	CASSRDRPYGYTF	TGTGCCAGTTCGCGTGATCGTCCCTATGGCTACACCTTC
14	NA	TRBV27	NA	TRBJ2-2	CASLPDKNTGELFF	TGTGCCAGCCTACCGGACAAGAACACCGGGGAGCTGTTTTTT
16	NA	TRBV7-8	TRBD2	TRBJ2-3	CASSPWGTSGTDTQYF	TGTGCCAGCAGCCCCTGGGGAACTAGCGGCACAGATACGCAGTATTTT
14	NA	TRBV5-1	TRBD1	TRBJ1-1	CASSPGDRAAEAFF	TGCGCCAGCAGCCCGGGGGACAGGGCCGCTGAAGCTTTCTTT
16	NA	TRBV5-6	NA	TRBJ2-7	CASSSRGAFRSYEQYF	TGTGCCAGCAGTTCCCGGGGGGCCTTTCGCTCCTACGAGCAGTACTTC
15	NA	TRBV5-6	NA	TRBJ1-2	CASSFRQVLNYGYTF	TGTGCCAGCAGCTTCCGACAGGTTTTAAACTATGGCTACACCTTC
15	NA	TRBV27	TRBD2	TRBJ2-3	CATRPGLAGGDTQYF	TGTGCCACCCGTCCGGGACTAGCAGGGGGAGATACGCAGTATTTT
14	once	TRBV4-1	NA	TRBJ2-7	CASSQPGQYYEQYF	TGCGCCAGCAGCCAACCCGGACAGTACTACGAGCAGTACTTC
15	NA	TRBV7-8	NA	TRBJ2-7	CASSWAEQGFYEQYF	TGTGCCAGCAGTTGGGCAGAACAGGGTTTCTACGAGCAGTACTTC
14	NA	TRBV28	TRBD1	TRBJ1-1	CASSSPTGVRWAFF	TGTGCCAGCAGTTCGCCGACAGGGGTTCGGTGGGCTTTCTTT
17	NA	TRBV5-8	TRBD1	TRBJ1-5	CASSFRTGGLPDQPQHF	TGTGCCAGCAGCTTCAGGACAGGGGGTCTTCCCGATCAGCCCCAGCATTTT
15	NA	TRBV7-9	TRBD1	TRBJ1-2	CSSSRTGTGIGGYTF	TGTTCCAGCAGCCGCACCGGGACAGGGATAGGTGGCTACACCTTC
16	NA	TRBV19	TRBD2	TRBJ2-1	CASSRILGRGYNEQFF	TGTGCCAGTAGTAGAATCCTCGGGAGGGGGTACAATGAGCAGTTCTTC
15	NA	TRBV27	TRBD1	TRBJ2-7	CASSLWTGGGYEQYF	TGTGCCAGCAGTTTATGGACAGGAGGAGGCTACGAGCAGTACTTC
12	NA	TRBV6-5	NA	TRBJ2-2	CASSSKTGELFF	TGTGCCAGCAGTTCTAAAACCGGGGAGCTGTTTTTT
12	NA	TRBV6-1	NA	TRBJ1-2	CASLGGVAGYTF	TGTGCCAGCTTGGGGGGGGTAGCTGGCTACACCTTC
13	NA	TRBV7-2	NA	TRBJ2-7	CASSVGLQYEQYF	TGTGCCAGCAGCGTGGGACTCCAATACGAGCAGTACTTC
13	once	TRBV10-3	NA	TRBJ2-3	CAISEPTSLAQYF	TGTGCCATCAGTGAGCCTACGTCGTTGGCGCAGTATTTT
15	few	TRBV6-5	TRBD1	TRBJ2-7	CASRKQGGPSYEQYF	TGTGCCAGCCGAAAACAGGGGGGACCTTCCTACGAGCAGTACTTC
15	NA	TRBV27	TRBD1	TRBJ2-1	CASRIGQGAYNEQFF	TGTGCCAGCAGGATTGGACAGGGGGCCTACAATGAGCAGTTCTTC
16	NA	TRBV5-8	NA	TRBJ2-2	CASSFGHLANTGELFF	TGTGCCAGCAGCTTTGGACATCTCGCGAACACCGGGGAGCTGTTTTTT
13	NA	TRBV7-9	NA	TRBJ2-1	CASSLTAGSSEFF	TGTGCCAGCAGCTTAACTGCTGGGAGCAGTGAGTTCTTC
15	NA	TRBV28	NA	TRBJ1-4	CASSPGGSQNEKLFF	TGTGCCAGCAGTCCCGGCGGATCCCAGAATGAAAAACTGTTTTTT
14	once	TRBV6-5	TRBD1	TRBJ1-2	CASSPRQGGYGYTF	TGTGCCAGCAGTCCCCGACAGGGAGGCTATGGCTACACCTTC
11	NA	TRBV25-1	NA	TRBJ2-7	CASVRGYEQYF	TGTGCCAGCGTACGAGGGTACGAGCAGTACTTC
15	NA	TRBV7-9	TRBD1	TRBJ2-1	CASSMPGTAYNEQFF	TGTGCCAGCAGCATGCCCGGGACAGCATACAATGAGCAGTTCTTC
12	NA	TRBV19	NA	TRBJ1-5	CASSQGYQPQHF	TGTGCCAGTAGCCAGGGCTATCAGCCCCAGCATTTT
15	once	TRBV6-5	NA	TRBJ2-7	CASSSPNAGLYEQYF	TGTGCCAGCAGTTCCCCGAACGCTGGACTCTACGAGCAGTACTTC
15	NA	TRBV7-6	TRBD1	TRBJ2-7	CASSLATGAAYEQYF	TGTGCCAGCAGCTTAGCGACAGGGGCCGCCTACGAGCAGTACTTC
15	NA	TRBV5-1	NA	TRBJ2-7	CASSRSSLGSYEQYF	TGCGCCAGCAGCCGTTCTAGCTTAGGATCCTACGAGCAGTACTTC
14	NA	TRBV4-3	NA	TRBJ1-1	CASSQDRGNTEAFF	TGCGCCAGCAGCCAAGACAGGGGCAACACTGAAGCTTTCTTT
15	few	TRBV5-8	TRBD1	TRBJ1-4	CASSLAGQGDEKLFF	TGTGCCAGCAGCTTGGCCGGACAGGGGGATGAAAAACTGTTTTTT
15	once	TRBV4-1	NA	TRBJ2-1	CASSQDAGTYNEQFF	TGCGCCAGCAGCCAAGATGCGGGAACCTACAATGAGCAGTTCTTC
12	NA	TRBV7-2	TRBD1	TRBJ2-1	CASSRGPGEQFF	TGTGCCAGCAGTAGGGGGCCAGGTGAGCAGTTCTTC
14	NA	TRBV5-1	NA	TRBJ1-6	CASRIGSYNSPLHF	TGCGCCAGTAGAATTGGCTCCTATAATTCACCCCTCCACTTT
12	NA	TRBV7-8	NA	TRBJ2-5	CASNSFRETQYF	TGTGCCAGCAATTCATTTCGGGAGACCCAGTACTTC
14	NA	TRBV6-5	NA	TRBJ2-7	CASSYFTSPVEQYF	TGTGCCAGCAGTTACTTCACGTCACCAGTGGAGCAGTACTTC
11	NA	TRBV20-1	NA	TRBJ2-1	CSATRANEQFF	TGCAGTGCTACGCGGGCTAATGAGCAGTTCTTC
13	few	TRBV7-9	NA	TRBJ2-2	CSSSEYSTGELFF	TGTTCCAGCAGCGAGTATAGCACCGGGGAGCTGTTTTTT
17	NA	TRBV5-6	TRBD1	TRBJ2-7	CASSSPGTGSLGYEQYF	TGTGCCAGCAGCTCCCCTGGGACAGGGAGTTTAGGCTACGAGCAGTACTTC
18	NA	TRBV7-8	TRBD2	TRBJ2-1	CASSFPRASGSSYNEQFF	TGTGCCAGCAGCTTCCCCAGAGCTAGCGGTAGCTCCTACAATGAGCAGTTCTTC
15	NA	TRBV7-2	NA	TRBJ2-7	CASSLNGAGAAEQYF	TGTGCCAGCAGCTTAAACGGTGCGGGGGCGGCCGAGCAGTACTTC
11	once	TRBV30	NA	TRBJ1-1	CAGNRVHEAFF	TGTGCCGGGAACAGGGTCCATGAAGCTTTCTTT